A selection of T cell receptor beta chains follows, all from one sample in a study of human thymus T cells. The data were produced by immunoSEQ multiplex PCR, yet TCRdb's version contains in-frame clones alone and is incomplete. The repertoire has 78,000 or so clones, roughly 96% of them found once; the top ten carry roughly 0.031%. The sample consisted of thymus tissue. All receptors derive from a boy younger than two with a congenital heart defect but otherwise immunologically healthy. Each CDR3 is given with its conserved first and last residue. The D gene is left open where the match is weak. Clone size is not always given. Where it is, it says once, few, many or a class for expanded clones.

v_gene	d_gene	abundance	j_gene	CDR3nt	CDR3aa
TRBV6-5	.	.	TRBJ2-2	TGTGCCAGCAGTGCGGGGCCCGGGGAGCTGTTTTTT	CASSAGPGELFF
TRBV11-1	.	.	TRBJ2-3	TGTGCCAGCAGCTGTTCCCCGACCTTAAAGTGCACAGATACGCAGTATTTT	CASSCSPTLKCTDTQYF
TRBV5-1	.	.	TRBJ2-7	TGCGCCAGCAGCTTGAACGGGCCGTTCTACGAGCAGTACTTC	CASSLNGPFYEQYF
TRBV21-1	.	.	TRBJ1-1	TGTGCCAGCAGCAAACTGAGGGCCACTGAAGCTTTCTTT	CASSKLRATEAFF
TRBV7-9	TRBD1	.	TRBJ2-7	TGTGCCAGCAGCTTACCCACAAGACAGGGGACCTACGAGCAGTACTTC	CASSLPTRQGTYEQYF
TRBV4-2	TRBD2	.	TRBJ2-7	TGTGCCAGCAGCCCGGGACTAGCGGGGTATGGCGAGCAGTACTTC	CASSPGLAGYGEQYF
TRBV11-3	.	.	TRBJ2-7	TGTGCCAGCAGCGTCTCCGGGACCCCTTCCTACGAGCAGTACTTC	CASSVSGTPSYEQYF
TRBV7-9	TRBD2	.	TRBJ2-5	TGTGCCAGCAGCCCCGGGACTAGCGTAGAGACCCAGTACTTC	CASSPGTSVETQYF
TRBV5-1	TRBD1	.	TRBJ2-7	TGCGCCAGCAGCTGCCGGGGACAGGTACTCTACGAGCAGTACTTC	CASSCRGQVLYEQYF
TRBV2	.	.	TRBJ2-7	TGTGCCAGCAGAGGAGGTTGGGATTATACTTCCTACGAGCAGTACTTC	CASRGGWDYTSYEQYF
TRBV11-2	.	.	TRBJ1-5	TGTGCCAGCAGCTTAGGAAGCAGGGCCAGGCAGCCCCAGCATTTT	CASSLGSRARQPQHF
TRBV21-1	.	.	TRBJ1-1	TGTGCCAGCAGCGCGTCGACAGGGAACACTGAAGCTTTCTTT	CASSASTGNTEAFF
TRBV6-5	TRBD1	once	TRBJ1-1	TGTGCCAGCAGCCCCACTGGGACAGCGAACACTGAAGCTTTCTTT	CASSPTGTANTEAFF
TRBV11-3	TRBD1	.	TRBJ1-2	TGTGCCAGCAGCGATCGGACAGGGGGACATAAAGGTGGGCATAACTATGGCTACACCTTC	CASSDRTGGHKGGHNYGYTF
TRBV19	.	.	TRBJ1-2	TGTGCCAGTAGTATTCCCACACGAGTCGGGGGCCACGATGGCTACACCTTC	CASSIPTRVGGHDGYTF
TRBV6-1	.	.	TRBJ1-6	TGTGCCAGCAGTGGATGGTGCCGGTTTCATTCACCCCTCCACTTT	CASSGWCRFHSPLHF
TRBV28	TRBD1	.	TRBJ1-3	TGTGCCAGCAGCTGTGGACAGGGGCGACTTCTATCTGGAAACACCATATATTTT	CASSCGQGRLLSGNTIYF
TRBV13	TRBD2	.	TRBJ2-2	TGTGCCAGCGGTCTTAACCCTAGACTAGCGGGAAACACCGGGGAGCTGTTTTTT	CASGLNPRLAGNTGELFF
TRBV25-1	TRBD1	.	TRBJ1-1	TGTGCCAGCAGTGAACCCGGACAGGGGGCGGGTGAAGCTTTCTTT	CASSEPGQGAGEAFF